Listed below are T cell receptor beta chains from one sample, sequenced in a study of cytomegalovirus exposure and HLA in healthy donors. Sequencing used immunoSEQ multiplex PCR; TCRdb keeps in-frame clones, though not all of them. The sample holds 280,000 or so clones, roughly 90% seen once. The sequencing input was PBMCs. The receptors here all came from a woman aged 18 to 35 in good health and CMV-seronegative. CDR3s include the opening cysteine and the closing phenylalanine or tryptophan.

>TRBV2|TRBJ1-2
CASSYRGTYGYTF
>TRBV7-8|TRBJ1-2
CASSLRPRPTGGDGYTF
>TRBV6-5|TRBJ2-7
CASRRGQGEQYF
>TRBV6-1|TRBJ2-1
CASSEPPRLNEQFF
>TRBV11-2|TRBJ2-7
CASSLNRGPSYEQYF
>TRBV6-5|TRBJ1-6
CASSSTGGSYNSPLHF
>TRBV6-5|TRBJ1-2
CASLPGQGGGYTF
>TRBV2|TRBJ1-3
CASSGRGSGNTIYF
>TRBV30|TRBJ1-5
CAWSAGPRADSNQPQHF
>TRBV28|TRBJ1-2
CASSNYRAGGNGYTF
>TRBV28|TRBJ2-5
CASSEGTGRETQYF
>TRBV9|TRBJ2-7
CASSSHRGTEQYF
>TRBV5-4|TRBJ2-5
CASGGTIQETQYF
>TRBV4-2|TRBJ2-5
CASSQGDGTSGRGGQETQYF
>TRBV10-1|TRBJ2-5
CASGGLAGVGETQYF
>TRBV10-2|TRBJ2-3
CASSGREEYTQYF
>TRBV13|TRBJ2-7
CASSPIGLAGSYEQYF
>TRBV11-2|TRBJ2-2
CASSLASATGILFF
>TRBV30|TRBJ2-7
CAWSVDGTARYEQYF
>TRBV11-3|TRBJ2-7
CASRRKDRGSYEQYF
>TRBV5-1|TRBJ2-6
CASSFWGGASGTGANVLTF
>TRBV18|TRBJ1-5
CASSPRQGRQPQHF
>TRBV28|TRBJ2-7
CASSPSPGTYEQYF
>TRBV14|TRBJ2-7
CASSQGTSGIHSYEQYF
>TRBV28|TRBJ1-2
CASSPNGQGNYGYTF
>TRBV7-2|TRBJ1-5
CASSTRGNQPQHF
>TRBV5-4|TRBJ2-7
CASSWGGQGSISYEQYF
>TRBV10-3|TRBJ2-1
CAISSRGGGWAYNEQFF
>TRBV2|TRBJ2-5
CASTGAETQYF
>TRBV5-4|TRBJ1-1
CAQKRRGSPEAFF
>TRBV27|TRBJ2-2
CASSRANTGELFF
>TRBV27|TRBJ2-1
CASSPRRPGLEIYEQFF
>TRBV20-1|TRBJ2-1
CSARTAWEQFF
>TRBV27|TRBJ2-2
CASRTEAGELFF
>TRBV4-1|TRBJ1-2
CASSQPVQGTDNYGYTF
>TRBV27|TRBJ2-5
CASSHRYGTGEKETQYF
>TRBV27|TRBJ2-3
CASSPGLPSTDTQYF
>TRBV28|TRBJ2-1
CASGGLAGYNEQFF
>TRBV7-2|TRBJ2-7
CASSLLDRDEQYF
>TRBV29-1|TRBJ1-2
CSVVEGSQNYGYTF
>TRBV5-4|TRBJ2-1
CASTPDFYNEQFF
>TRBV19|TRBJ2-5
CASSGRGQETQYF
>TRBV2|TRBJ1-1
CASSQRGLNTEAFF
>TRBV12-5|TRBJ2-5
CASGSSGRETQYF
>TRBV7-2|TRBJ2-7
CASRPGEAYEQYF
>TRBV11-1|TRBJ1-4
CASSPGGYEKLFF
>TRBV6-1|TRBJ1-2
CASIVGQRTNYGYTF
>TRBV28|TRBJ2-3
CASRPGLAPDTQYF
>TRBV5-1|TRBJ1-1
CASSVTADTEAFF